This record looks at one T cell receptor beta chain sequence and its context. The source of the sample is a study of T cell changes during pregnancy in multiple sclerosis. The table came from immunoSEQ multiplex PCR; TCRdb's copy has only in-frame clones and leaves some out. The sample carries about 89,000 clones, approximately 94% recorded once. The sequencing used peripheral blood, collected in the third trimester of pregnancy. This TCR was recovered from a female donor with multiple sclerosis, enrolled in a pregnancy study.

The CDR3 coding sequence is TGTGCCAGCAGTTTCCGGGGTCAAGAGACCCAGTACTTC. Residues: CASSFRGQETQYF. This chain connects TRBV27 to TRBJ2-5; possibly TRBD2 for D (5 bases). The germline V gene has CDR1 MNHEY and CDR2 SMNVEV (reference sequence). The CDR3 is 13 amino acids. Trimming removed 3 bases from V and 2 bases from J, with 7 bases in between.